This T cell receptor (beta chain) was observed in a study of blood T cell repertoires in COVID-19. Study details: Specimens from acute and convalescent COVID-19 originated in the United States, Italy and Spain.

Unmatched junction bases numbered 5, after V lost 6 bases and J lost 5 bases. The CDR3 runs 14 residues. The germline gives CDR1 SNHLY, CDR2 FYNNEI. Sequenced by immunoSEQ multiplex PCR; TCRdb stores in-frame clones only, minus some. The data show tens of thousands of clones, more than 70% seen once. The sequence derives from a human donor in a cohort sampled during active COVID-19. The rearrangement uses TRBV2 and TRBJ2-5; TRBD1 agrees at 11 bases. The specimen sequenced was peripheral blood. As DNA, the CDR3 is TGTGCCAGCAGCGGACAGGGGGCAGTGGAGACCCAGTACTTC. This sequence encodes CASSGQGAVETQYF.